The clone carrying this T cell receptor (beta chain) was seen more than once but under ten times. These data come from a study of patients and donors after allogeneic stem cell transplantation. MiXCR was run by TCRdb on the RT-PCR reads, yielding one entry per CDR3 protein. The sample records approximately 210,000 distinct CDR3 sequences, around two fifths being singletons. Germline CDR1 is MNHEY and CDR2 is SMNVEV (reference sequence). This CDR3 is built from 14 residues. V was clipped by 5 bases and J by 6 bases; unmatched bases: 8. The rearrangement links TRBV27 to TRBJ2-3, with TRBD2 matching over 7 bases. The source of this sequence is a human donor who was either an allogeneic HSCT recipient or a stem cell or donor lymphocyte infusion donor (not recorded which). It is not recorded whose cells these are; they may come from a transplant donor. Sequencing was carried out using blood, either unsorted or a sorted T cell fraction (not recorded which). For the CDR3, the DNA is TGTGCCAGCAGTCTAGTGGCGGGAGCGGATACGCAGTATTTT. This encodes CASSLVAGADTQYF.